The 31 T cell receptor beta chains presented below share a single source sample, sequenced in a study of T cell changes during pregnancy in multiple sclerosis. Profiled with immunoSEQ multiplex PCR; TCRdb holds only in-frame clones, not every one. The sample contains about 85,000 clones, about nine tenths of which appear only once. Sequenced material: peripheral blood, taken in the first trimester of pregnancy. These receptors were collected from a female donor with multiple sclerosis, enrolled in a pregnancy study.

This chain links TRBV18 with TRBJ2-7; maybe TRBD1 (5 bases). V gave up 0 bases and J gave up 10 bases, with 22 bases separating them. This CDR3 has 16 amino acids. Germline-derived CDR1 and CDR2 are KGHSH and LQKENI. The CDR3 spells CASSPPGLGIRQQQYF. The CDR3 DNA is TGTGCCAGCTCACCACCGGGCTTAGGAATCCGACAGCAACAGTACTTC. Full variable domain (remainder filled in from reference TRBV18 and TRBJ2-7): NAGVMQNPRHLVRRRGQEARLRCSPMKGHSHVYWYRQLPEEGLKFMVYLQKENIIDESGMPKERFSAEFPKEGPSILRIQQVVRGDSAAYFCASSPPGLGIRQQQYFGPGTRLTVT.

This clone occurred once. CDR3 amino acids: CASSPPLGDRDLYTF. DNA for the CDR3: TGTGCCAGCAGCCCACCTTTGGGGGACAGAGATCTTTACACCTTC. The V and J genes are TRBV7-8 and TRBJ1-2, with 7 bases matching TRBD1. V was clipped by 5 bases and J by 11 bases; unmatched bases: 17. The CDR3 spans 15 residues. Germline assignment: CDR1 SGHVS and CDR2 FQNEAQ.

This clone was seen only a few times. The genes are TRBV30 and TRBJ1-1; tentatively, D is TRBD1 (5 bases). With 1 base removed from V and 8 bases from J, the gap between germline ends came to 14 bases. This CDR3 contains 13 residues. Germline CDR1 reads GTSNPN; CDR2 reads SVGIG (reference sequence). CDR3 nucleotides: TGTGCCTGGAGTGCCAGTCGGGGGGGGGAAGCTTTCTTT. It yields the protein CAWSASRGGEAFF.

This sequence joins TRBV28 and TRBJ1-1; D might be TRBD1 (6 bases). Per the germline V gene, CDR1 is MDHEN and CDR2 is SYDVKM. There are 12 residues in the CDR3. V lost 3 bases, J lost 10 bases, and 12 bases lay in between. CDR3 bases: TGTGCCAGCAGTTTGAGGGGGTTAAGAGCTTTCTTT. Amino acids: CASSLRGLRAFF.

For the CDR3, the DNA is TGCGCCAGCAGCTGGGGACAGGGGACCATGAACACTGAAGCTTTCTTT. Its protein product is CASSWGQGTMNTEAFF. The chain combines TRBV5-1 with TRBJ1-1; 10 bases line up with TRBD1. The CDR3 covers 16 residues. In germline, CDR1 is SGHRS, CDR2 YFSETQ. J lost 0 bases, V lost 3 bases, and 5 bases had no gene match.

This rearrangement joins TRBV7-2 to TRBJ1-1; D is unresolved. The CDR3 runs 18 residues. V dropped 1 base and J dropped 7 bases, with 25 bases sitting between them. The germline CDR1 and CDR2 sequences are SGHTA and FQGNSA. CDR3 nucleotide sequence: TGTGCCAGCAGCTTAGAAGGCACAGACTCAGCGGTTGTTCTTGAAGCTTTCTTT. Translated: CASSLEGTDSAVVLEAFF.

The chain employs TRBV6-1 and TRBJ2-2; D is perhaps TRBD1 (5 bases). The CDR3 has 14 residues. Germline V CDR1 and CDR2: MNHNS, SASEGT. V shed 7 bases and J shed 0 bases, with 9 bases lying between them. The chain's CDR3 is CASMTAANTGELFF. CDR3 sequence (DNA): TGTGCCAGCATGACAGCCGCGAACACCGGGGAGCTGTTTTTT.

The chain uses TRBV2 and TRBJ1-1; D perhaps matches TRBD1 (6 bases). Trimming left V 2 bases short and J 1 base short, with 11 bases between. Germline assignment: CDR1 SNHLY and CDR2 FYNNEI. CDR3 length: 15 amino acids. The CDR3 nucleotides read TGTGCCAGCAGTGAAACCCGGACAGAGAACACTGAAGCTTTCTTT. Amino acid sequence: CASSETRTENTEAFF.

The CDR3 coding sequence is TGTGCCACCAGCAGAGGCCCAGGGGAACAACATGGCTACACCTTC. Encoded protein: CATSRGPGEQHGYTF. The V and J genes are TRBV15 and TRBJ1-2; tentatively, D is TRBD1 (6 bases). The CDR3 runs 15 residues. V lost 1 base, J lost 6 bases, and 15 bases lay in between. The germline gives CDR1 LNHNV, CDR2 YYDKDF (reference sequence).

The gene calls are TRBV5-5 and TRBJ1-1; weak D call: TRBD1 (5 bases). Germline V gives CDR1 SGHKS, CDR2 YYEKEE (reference sequence). V gave up 0 bases and J gave up 5 bases, with 14 bases separating them. This CDR3 is 15 amino acids long. CDR3 region: CASSLAATGGTEAFF. CDR3 in DNA: TGTGCCAGCAGCTTGGCAGCCACCGGGGGGACTGAAGCTTTCTTT.

The CDR3 nucleotides are TGTGCCAGTAGTACCTGGGACAGGCTCCGGCCTTATGGCTACACCTTC. Amino acids: CASSTWDRLRPYGYTF. This rearrangement joins TRBV19 to TRBJ1-2, with 8 positions matching TRBD1. Germline CDR1 and CDR2: LNHDA and SQIVND (reference sequence). V was clipped by 4 bases and J by 5 bases; unmatched bases: 12. The CDR3 consists of 16 residues.

This clone was seen only once. V usage is TRBV7-8 and J usage is TRBJ2-7, with TRBD1 matching over 9 bases. The CDR3 has 14 amino acids. Per germline, CDR1 SGHVS and CDR2 FQNEAQ. V lost 3 bases and J lost 3; bases outside the gene matches: 3. Here the CDR3 reads CASSFRDRDYEQYF. CDR3 in DNA: TGTGCCAGCAGCTTCCGGGACAGGGACTACGAGCAGTACTTC.

The genes are TRBV28 and TRBJ2-7; D remains ambiguous. Per the germline V gene, CDR1 is MDHEN and CDR2 is SYDVKM. With 3 bases removed from V and 6 bases from J, the gap between germline ends came to 9 bases. The CDR3 loop spans 12 amino acids. The CDR3 loop is CASSLLSAEQYF. The CDR3 nucleotides read TGTGCCAGCAGTTTGCTAAGTGCCGAGCAGTACTTC.

The chain links TRBV5-1 to TRBJ2-5, with 11 bases aligning to TRBD1. The V segment lost 4 bases and the J segment 5 bases; nucleotides outside the gene matches: 7. The CDR3 is 15 amino acids. Germline-derived CDR1 and CDR2 are SGHRS and YFSETQ. CDR3 sequence reads: CASSQGTGGVETQYF. The DNA of the CDR3 is TGCGCCAGCAGCCAAGGGACAGGGGGTGTGGAGACCCAGTACTTC. Filled out from reference TRBV5-1 and TRBJ2-5, the complete variable domain reads KAGVTQTPRYLIKTRGQQVTLSCSPISGHRSVSWYQQTPGQGLQFLFEYFSETQRNKGNFPGRFSGRQFSNSRSEMNVSTLELGDSALYLCASSQGTGGVETQYFGPGTRLLVL.

The rearrangement uses TRBV5-4 and TRBJ1-2, with 12 bases aligning to TRBD1. J gave up 8 bases and V 4 bases, and 9 bases lay outside the gene matches. The CDR3 has 15 amino acids. Germline V CDR1 and CDR2: SGHNT, YYREEE (reference sequence). This chain's CDR3 is CASSGTGGATGGYTF. CDR3 coding DNA: TGTGCCAGCAGCGGGACAGGGGGCGCAACGGGCGGCTACACCTTC.

The chain employs TRBV13 and TRBJ1-2; 7 bases are a match to TRBD1. The length of the CDR3 is 16 residues. V was clipped by 5 bases and J by 4 bases; unmatched bases: 13. Germline values: CDR1 PRHDT, CDR2 FYEKMQ (reference sequence). The CDR3 region has the DNA TGTGCCAGCAGCCCCCTTTCGGGACAGCGAACCTATGGCTACACCTTC. Its translation is CASSPLSGQRTYGYTF.

This clone was picked up a small number of times. The chain links TRBV6-4 to TRBJ1-1; 7 bases line up with TRBD1. V lost 5 bases and J lost 6; bases outside the gene matches: 9. Germline CDR1 MRHNA, CDR2 SNTAGT. This CDR3 is built from 14 residues. Here the CDR3 DNA reads TGTGCCAGCAGTAAACAGGGGAGGAGTGCTGAAGCTTTCTTT. Amino acid sequence: CASSKQGRSAEAFF.

The chain couples TRBV6-1 to TRBJ2-3, with TRBD2 matching over 10 bases. Germline loops: CDR1 MNHNS, CDR2 SASEGT. The CDR3 is made up of 15 amino acids. Unmatched junction bases numbered 6, after V lost 4 bases and J lost 5 bases. CDR3 region: CASSVQRGGRDTQYF. CDR3 sequence (DNA): TGTGCCAGCAGTGTTCAGCGGGGGGGCAGAGATACGCAGTATTTT.

The chain employs TRBV5-1 and TRBJ1-2, with TRBD1 matching over 7 bases. Germline V gene data show CDR1 as SGHRS and CDR2 as YFSETQ. CDR3 length: 15 residues. V dropped 4 bases and J dropped 4; count of bases not matched to a gene: 10. CDR3 protein: CASSLGGGDSYGYTF. The DNA for the CDR3 is TGCGCCAGCAGCCTAGGCGGCGGGGACAGCTATGGCTACACCTTC.

The V gene is TRBV7-2, the J gene TRBJ1-1; 12 bases agree with TRBD1. V dropped 5 bases and J dropped 0; count of bases not matched to a gene: 10. The CDR3 spans 18 residues. The V gene's germline CDR1 is SGHTA and CDR2 FQGNSA. In DNA, the CDR3 is TGTGCCAGCAGCGGGGCCCGGGGACAGGGGGCTATGAACACTGAAGCTTTCTTT. The encoded protein is CASSGARGQGAMNTEAFF.

This clone was seen a single time. The chain carries TRBV2 and TRBJ1-2; 8 nucleotides line up with TRBD1. CDR3 length equals 15 residues. The V segment lost 4 bases and the J segment 2 bases; nucleotides outside the gene matches: 6. Germline CDR1 is SNHLY and CDR2 is FYNNEI. The CDR3 DNA sequence: TGTGCCAGCAGTGTACCAACAGGGGGGAACTATGGCTACACCTTC. This gives the protein CASSVPTGGNYGYTF.

The chain employs TRBV6-1 and TRBJ2-1; D not resolved. The germline CDR1 and CDR2 sequences are MNHNS and SASEGT. Trimming took off 2 bases at V and 2 bases at J, with 4 bases between the two ends. This CDR3 comprises 13 residues. The CDR3 is CASSELPYNEQFF. CDR3 sequence (DNA): TGTGCCAGCAGTGAACTTCCCTACAATGAGCAGTTCTTC.

This sequence joins TRBV5-4 and TRBJ1-2; D gene unclear. The CDR3 runs to 14 residues. Trimming removed 2 bases at V and 4 bases at J, with 12 bases between. The germline CDR1 and CDR2 sequences are SGHNT and YYREEE (reference sequence). The CDR3 nucleotides read TGTGCCAGCAGCTTAACAAAGGAGGGCTATGGCTACACCTTC. It is translated as CASSLTKEGYGYTF.

V gene TRBV7-9 combines with J gene TRBJ1-2, with D possibly matching TRBD1 (5 bases). There are 15 residues in the CDR3. V lost 2 bases, J lost 4 bases, and 14 bases lay in between. Germline V gives CDR1 SEHNR, CDR2 FQNEAQ (reference sequence). The CDR3 protein is CASSLSLRGSYGYTF. Written as DNA, the CDR3 is TGTGCCAGCAGCTTATCCCTCCGGGGGAGCTATGGCTACACCTTC.

The V call is TRBV11-3, the J call TRBJ2-7, with 8 bases matching TRBD2. CDR1 and CDR2 (germline): SGHNT, YENEEA. The CDR3 has 15 residues. The trim removed 5 bases at V and 4 bases at J, leaving 10 bases unmatched. The CDR3 is CASSPLGGGLYEQYF. The CDR3, as DNA: TGTGCCAGCAGCCCCCTTGGCGGGGGGTTATACGAGCAGTACTTC.

The rearrangement uses TRBV4-1 and TRBJ1-5; D is uncertain. V lost 2 bases and J lost 7, with 9 bases in between. The length of the CDR3 is 13 residues. Per the germline V gene, CDR1 is MGHRA and CDR2 is YSYEKL. The DNA of the CDR3 is TGCGCCAGCAGCCAAATCGAGAGCCAGCCCCAGCATTTT. Translation gives CASSQIESQPQHF.

The chain couples TRBV7-8 to TRBJ1-2; no definite D call. This CDR3 has 14 residues. Germline CDR1 and CDR2: SGHVS and FQNEAQ. V gave up 3 bases and J gave up 3 bases, with 11 bases separating them. CDR3 loop: CASSFEPQYYGYTF. The CDR3 region has the DNA TGTGCCAGCAGCTTCGAGCCTCAATACTATGGCTACACCTTC.

The V gene is TRBV25-1, the J gene TRBJ1-6, with 8 positions matching TRBD1. The trim removed 7 bases at V and 8 bases at J, leaving 7 bases unmatched. Looked up from germline, CDR1 is MGHDK and CDR2 is SYGVNS. The CDR3 is 14 residues long. DNA for the CDR3: TGTGCCAGCAAAAAGACAGGGGCGGATTCACCCCTCCACTTT. Its translation: CASKKTGADSPLHF.

The chain couples TRBV6-1 to TRBJ2-2; tentatively, D is TRBD2 (5 bases). Germline V gene sequence: CDR1 MNHNS, CDR2 SASEGT. Trimming removed 4 bases from V and 0 bases from J, with 9 bases in between. The CDR3 runs 15 residues. CDR3 residues: CASSVILANTGELFF. In DNA form, the CDR3 reads TGTGCCAGCAGTGTTATACTAGCGAACACCGGGGAGCTGTTTTTT.

The chain carries TRBV5-8 and TRBJ2-2, with D tentatively TRBD2 (6 bases). Germline assignment: CDR1 SGHTS and CDR2 YDEGEE. CDR3 length equals 15 residues. V gave up 0 bases and J gave up 3 bases, with 9 bases separating them. CDR3 nucleotides: TGTGCCAGCAGCTTGGGACTAGTCTACACCGGGGAGCTGTTTTTT. Its translation: CASSLGLVYTGELFF.

V usage is TRBV5-1 and J usage is TRBJ2-1, with 8 bases identical to TRBD1. This CDR3 contains 16 residues. The germline CDR1 and CDR2 sequences are SGHRS and YFSETQ. With V trimmed by 0 bases and J by 7 bases, 9 bases remained unmatched. The CDR3 region has the DNA TGCGCCAGCAGCTTGGCCAGGCGGACAGGGCAAAATGAGCAGTTCTTC. As protein: CASSLARRTGQNEQFF.